A single sample gave rise to the 19 T cell receptor beta chains below, sequenced in a study of T cell repertoires in cytomegalovirus infection. Via MiXCR, TCRdb re-called the reads, giving one row per CDR3 protein. The top ten clones hold 12% of a sample with 310,000 or so distinct CDR3 sequences, about a sixth of them seen once. Sample: PBMCs. These receptors all come from a human donor in good health (CMV status not recorded). Some clones in this sample may be carry-over from other donors' samples.

The rearrangement uses TRBV6-2 or TRBV6-3 and TRBJ2-3; 10 nucleotides line up with TRBD2. The ends lost 3 bases at V and 3 bases at J; junction bases unmatched: 6. Per the germline V gene, CDR1 is MNHEY and CDR2 is SVGEGT. The CDR3 runs to 16 residues. The CDR3 DNA follows: TGTGCCAGCAGTTATTCAAGCGGGGGGGCGACAGATACGCAGTATTTT. Translating it yields CASSYSSGGATDTQYF.

This clonotype was recorded a few times. V usage is TRBV11-2 and J usage is TRBJ1-1; D is perhaps TRBD1 (5 bases). Germline CDR1 is SGHAT and CDR2 is FQNNGV. The CDR3 is 18 amino acids. V lost 1 base to trimming and J lost 8 bases, with 26 bases between them. The CDR3 region is CASSLAVPGPGNQMEAFF. The CDR3 coding sequence is TGTGCCAGCAGCTTAGCCGTACCGGGACCGGGTAACCAGATGGAAGCTTTCTTT.

V and J are TRBV13 and TRBJ1-1; a weak D match, TRBD1 (5 bases). The V gene's germline CDR1 is PRHDT and CDR2 FYEKMQ (reference sequence). Trimming removed 2 bases at V and 3 bases at J, with 10 bases between. The CDR3 sequence is 14 residues long. DNA of the CDR3: TGTGCCAGCAGCTTAAAACCGGGGGACACTGAAGCTTTCTTT. Protein: CASSLKPGDTEAFF.

This clonotype has at least ten counts. J is TRBJ1-2 and V is TRBV28; tentatively, D is TRBD1 (5 bases). The CDR3 is 12 amino acids. V gave up 4 bases and J gave up 8 bases, with 11 bases separating them. Germline V gene sequence: CDR1 MDHEN, CDR2 SYDVKM. The CDR3 is CASSSGTPGYTF. CDR3 nucleotide sequence: TGTGCCAGCAGTTCCGGGACTCCCGGCTACACCTTC.

This clonotype was seen a handful of times. V usage is TRBV7-9 and J usage is TRBJ1-1; D is unclear. This CDR3 comprises 14 residues. V was pared by 3 bases and J by 4 bases, with 12 bases between. In germline, CDR1 is SEHNR, CDR2 FQNEAQ (reference sequence). The CDR3 nucleotides are TGTGCCAGCAGCTTTAATTCCCGGATCACTGAAGCTTTCTTT. Protein: CASSFNSRITEAFF.

This clonotype came up many times. The chain has TRBV7-2 and TRBJ2-1; 7 positions agree with TRBD1. The CDR3 covers 14 residues. V lost 6 bases to trimming and J lost 6 bases; unmatched junction nucleotides: 8. Looked up from germline, CDR1 is SGHTA and CDR2 is FQGNSA. This CDR3 reads CASRRGGLFNEQFF. CDR3 DNA sequence: TGTGCCAGCAGGAGAGGGGGCCTTTTCAATGAGCAGTTCTTC.

This CDR3 is CASSNTGVHRYF. DNA for the CDR3: TGTGCCAGCAGCAATACAGGAGTACATCGTTACTTC. The rearrangement links TRBV6-6 to TRBJ2-7; weak D call: TRBD1 (5 bases). The CDR3 has 12 amino acids. Trimming pared 6 bases from V and 13 bases from J, leaving 19 bases between. The germline V gene encodes CDR1 MNHNY and CDR2 SVGAGI (reference sequence).

The chain joins TRBV20-1 to TRBJ1-5; D unresolved. V shed 6 bases and J shed 2 bases, with 20 bases lying between them. This CDR3 has 16 amino acids. Germline V gene sequence: CDR1 DFQATT, CDR2 SNEGSKA (reference sequence). For the CDR3, the DNA is TGCAGTGCCTGGACCCAATCTTTTGTCGGCAATCAGCCCCAGCATTTT. Protein: CSAWTQSFVGNQPQHF.

In this sample, this clonotype turned up many times. The chain recombines TRBV28 with TRBJ2-7, with 7 positions matching TRBD1. With 7 bases clipped from V and 0 bases from J, the junction kept 9 bases outside the gene matches. Per germline, CDR1 MDHEN and CDR2 SYDVKM. The CDR3 sequence is 15 residues long. The CDR3 sequence is CASTSWTGSSYEQYF. The DNA of the CDR3 is TGTGCCAGCACCTCCTGGACAGGAAGCTCCTACGAGCAGTACTTC.

The CDR3 is CASSEGGRMWAFF. CDR3 DNA sequence: TGTGCCAGCAGTGAAGGGGGAAGAATGTGGGCTTTCTTT. The rearrangement joins TRBV2 to TRBJ1-1; D call uncertain. CDR1 is SNHLY, CDR2 FYNNEI, per germline. This CDR3 is built from 13 residues. V lost 1 base, J lost 11 bases, and 14 bases lay in between.

This clonotype was observed a handful of times. The gene calls are TRBV27 and TRBJ2-4; 7 bases map to TRBD2. Germline CDR1 is MNHEY and CDR2 is SMNVEV (reference sequence). This CDR3 has 14 amino acids. The J segment lost 6 bases and the V segment lost 3 bases, leaving 5 bases of the junction unmatched. The CDR3 DNA reads TGTGCCAGCAGTTTGGGAGGGGTCGGAAACATTCAGTACTTC. Translating it yields CASSLGGVGNIQYF.

The gene calls are TRBV6-5 and TRBJ1-1; D not certain. Looked up from germline, CDR1 is MNHEY and CDR2 is SVGAGI. V lost 6 bases and J lost 10, with 6 bases in between. The CDR3 has 9 amino acids. As DNA, the CDR3 is TGTGCCAGCAGCCCCCCAGCTTTCTTT. Its translation: CASSPPAFF.

This clonotype has a count of ten or more. This chain uses TRBV19 with TRBJ2-7; 7 bases match TRBD1. The V and J ends lost 7 bases and 5 bases, in that order; junction bases with no gene match: 11. The CDR3 length is 14 residues. Germline V gene lookup returns CDR1 LNHDA and CDR2 SQIVND (reference sequence). The CDR3 DNA follows: TGTGCCAGTAAAAAATTTTCAACAGGGGACGAGCAGTACTTC. Encoded protein: CASKKFSTGDEQYF.

V is TRBV20-1 and J is TRBJ2-1, with a weak D call TRBD1 (6 bases). The germline V gene encodes CDR1 DFQATT and CDR2 SNEGSKA (reference sequence). V shed 5 bases and J shed 0 bases, with 17 bases lying between them. The CDR3 extends over 16 amino acids. DNA for the CDR3: TGCAGTGCTGTGGGGGCACCTCGGGACTCCTACAATGAGCAGTTCTTC. It encodes CSAVGAPRDSYNEQFF.

The sample holds many counts of this clonotype. The V and J genes are TRBV7-2 and TRBJ1-5; D may be TRBD1 (5 bases). The germline V gene has CDR1 SGHTA and CDR2 FQGNSA. The ends were cut back, 5 bases at V and 1 base at J, with 15 bases in the middle. The length of the CDR3 is 16 residues. The chain's CDR3 is CASSRVGWGSNQPQHF. In nucleotides, the CDR3 is TGTGCCAGCAGCCGTGTGGGGTGGGGGAGCAATCAGCCCCAGCATTTT.

Only one count was recorded for this clonotype. The chain couples TRBV5-5 to TRBJ2-1; D is unclear. Germline CDR1 and CDR2: SGHKS and YYEKEE (reference sequence). V lost 4 bases, J lost 10 bases, and 9 bases lay in between. The CDR3 consists of 11 residues. The CDR3 DNA is TGTGCCAGCAGCGGGTCTTTGGAGCAGTTCTTC. Translating gives CASSGSLEQFF.

A few counts support this clonotype. The chain joins TRBV4-2 to TRBJ2-6; D unresolved. Trimming removed 4 bases at V and 0 bases at J, with 10 bases between. Germline V gene data show CDR1 as LGHNA and CDR2 as YNFKEQ. The CDR3 consists of 16 residues. CDR3 DNA: TGTGCCAGCAGCCTTGTGGGCCGCTCTGGGGCCAACGTCCTGACTTTC. This encodes CASSLVGRSGANVLTF.

This clonotype has at least ten counts. This chain joins TRBV7-8 and TRBJ2-2; TRBD1 matches 7 bases. CDR1 is SGHVS, CDR2 FQNEAQ, per germline. The length of the CDR3 is 14 residues. V dropped 5 bases and J dropped 6; count of bases not matched to a gene: 6. The CDR3 protein is CASSGRGTAGELFF. CDR3 bases: TGTGCCAGCAGCGGCAGGGGGACGGCCGGGGAGCTGTTTTTT.

In this sample, this clonotype turned up many times. J is TRBJ2-5 and V is TRBV20-1; possible D gene TRBD1, 6 bases. Per the germline V gene, CDR1 is DFQATT and CDR2 is SNEGSKA (reference sequence). Trimming pared 5 bases from V and 2 bases from J, leaving 12 bases between. The CDR3 contains 13 residues. The CDR3 DNA sequence: TGCAGTGCTGTCCAGGGGATACAAGAGACCCAGTACTTC. This gives the protein CSAVQGIQETQYF.